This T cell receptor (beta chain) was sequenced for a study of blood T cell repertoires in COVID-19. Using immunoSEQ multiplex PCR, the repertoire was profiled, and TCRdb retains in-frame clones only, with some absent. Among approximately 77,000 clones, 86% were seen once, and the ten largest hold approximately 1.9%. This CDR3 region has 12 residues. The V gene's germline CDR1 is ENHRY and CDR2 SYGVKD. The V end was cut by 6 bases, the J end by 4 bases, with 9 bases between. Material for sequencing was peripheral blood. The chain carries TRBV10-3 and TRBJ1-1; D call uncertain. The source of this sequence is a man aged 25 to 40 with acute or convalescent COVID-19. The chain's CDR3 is CAISTVSTEAFF. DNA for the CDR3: TGTGCCATCAGCACAGTGAGCACTGAAGCTTTCTTT.